This TCR beta chain was obtained from a study of blood T cell repertoires in COVID-19. Across the study: The samples span acute and convalescent COVID-19 from the United States, Italy and Spain.

The CDR3 runs to 13 residues. Germline lookup yields CDR1 MNHEY and CDR2 SMNVEV (reference sequence). Trimming pared 2 bases from V and 4 bases from J, leaving 8 bases between. Original analysis: By means of reference gene primer amplification, nucleated cell counts were estimated. Here immunoSEQ multiplex PCR was the method, and the copy in TCRdb shows in-frame clones only, minus some. That table gives V, J and clone size, and the DNA gave D and trimming. The profile shows 250,000 to 300,000 clones, around 82% of them singletons. In its sample, this clone was seen a few times. The chain carries TRBV27 and TRBJ1-1; TRBD1 might be the D (6 bases). The sequencing sample was made of peripheral blood. The TCR comes from a woman aged 18-29 years with acute or convalescent COVID-19. Here the CDR3 DNA reads TGTGCCAGCAGTTTAATAGGGGGCACTGAAGCTTTCTTT. Protein product: CASSLIGGTEAFF.